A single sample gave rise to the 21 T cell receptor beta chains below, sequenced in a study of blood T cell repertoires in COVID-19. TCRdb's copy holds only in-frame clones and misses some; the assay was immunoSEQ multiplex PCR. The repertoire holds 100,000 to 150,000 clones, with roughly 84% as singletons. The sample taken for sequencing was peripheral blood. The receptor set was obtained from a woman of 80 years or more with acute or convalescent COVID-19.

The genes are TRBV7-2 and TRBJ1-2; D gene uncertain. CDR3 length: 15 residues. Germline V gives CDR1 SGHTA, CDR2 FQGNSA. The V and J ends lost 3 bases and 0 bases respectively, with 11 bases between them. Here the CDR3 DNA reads TGTGCCAGCAGCTTGATAACAGTGACTAACTATGGCTACACCTTC. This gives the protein CASSLITVTNYGYTF.

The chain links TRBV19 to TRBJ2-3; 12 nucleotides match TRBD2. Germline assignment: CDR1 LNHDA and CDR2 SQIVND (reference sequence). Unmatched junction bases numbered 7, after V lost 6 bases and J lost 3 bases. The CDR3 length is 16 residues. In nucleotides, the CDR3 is TGTGCCAGTAGCAACGGACTAGCGGGATCTACAGATACGCAGTATTTT. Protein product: CASSNGLAGSTDTQYF.

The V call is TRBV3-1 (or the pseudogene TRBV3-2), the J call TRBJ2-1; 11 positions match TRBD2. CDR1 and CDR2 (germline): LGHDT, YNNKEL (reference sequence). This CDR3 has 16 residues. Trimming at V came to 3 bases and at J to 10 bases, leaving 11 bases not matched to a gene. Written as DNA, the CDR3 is TGTGCCAGCAGCCAGGGACATAGCGGGGGGGCAGGGGAGCAGTTCTTC. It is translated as CASSQGHSGGAGEQFF.

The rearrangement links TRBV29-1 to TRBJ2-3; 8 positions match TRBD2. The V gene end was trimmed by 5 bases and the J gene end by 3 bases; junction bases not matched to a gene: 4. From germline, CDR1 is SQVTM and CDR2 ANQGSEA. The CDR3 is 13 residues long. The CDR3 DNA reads TGCAGCGTTAAGGGACTAGTTACAGATACGCAGTATTTT. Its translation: CSVKGLVTDTQYF.

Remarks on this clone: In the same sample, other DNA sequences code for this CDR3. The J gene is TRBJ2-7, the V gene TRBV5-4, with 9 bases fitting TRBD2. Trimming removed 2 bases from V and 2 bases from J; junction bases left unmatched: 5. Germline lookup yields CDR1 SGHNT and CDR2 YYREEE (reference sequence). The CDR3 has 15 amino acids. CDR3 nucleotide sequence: TGTGCCAGCAGCTTATCTAGCGGGGCCCCCTACGAGCAGTACTTC. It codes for CASSLSSGAPYEQYF. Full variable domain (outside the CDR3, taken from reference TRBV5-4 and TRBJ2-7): ETGVTQSPTHLIKTRGQQVTLRCSSQSGHNTVSWYQQALGQGPQFIFQYYREEENGRGNFPPRFSGLQFPNYSSELNVNALELDDSALYLCASSLSSGAPYEQYFGPGTRLTVT.

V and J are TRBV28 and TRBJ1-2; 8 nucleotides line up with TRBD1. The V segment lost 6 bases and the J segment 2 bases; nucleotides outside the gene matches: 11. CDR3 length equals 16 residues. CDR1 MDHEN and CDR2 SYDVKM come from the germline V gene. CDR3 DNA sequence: TGTGCCAGCAGACCCGCCCAGGGGGCAAGGAACTATGGCTACACCTTC. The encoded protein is CASRPAQGARNYGYTF.

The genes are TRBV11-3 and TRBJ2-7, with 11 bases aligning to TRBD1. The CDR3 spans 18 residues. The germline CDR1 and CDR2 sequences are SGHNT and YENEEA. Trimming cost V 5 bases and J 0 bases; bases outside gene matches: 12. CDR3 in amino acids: CASSAPWTGGWSSYEQYF. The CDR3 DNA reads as TGTGCCAGCAGCGCCCCATGGACAGGGGGCTGGAGCTCCTACGAGCAGTACTTC.

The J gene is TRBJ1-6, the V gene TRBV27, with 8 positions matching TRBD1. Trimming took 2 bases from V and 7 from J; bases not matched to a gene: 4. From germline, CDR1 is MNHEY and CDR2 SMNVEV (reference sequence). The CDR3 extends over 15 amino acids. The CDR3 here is CASSLLGQANSPLHF. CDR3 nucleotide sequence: TGTGCCAGCAGTTTACTGGGACAGGCCAATTCACCCCTCCACTTT.

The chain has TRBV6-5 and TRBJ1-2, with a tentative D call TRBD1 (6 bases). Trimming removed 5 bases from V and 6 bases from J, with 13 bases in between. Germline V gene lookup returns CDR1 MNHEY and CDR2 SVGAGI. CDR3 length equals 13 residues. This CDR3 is CASSPDSHHGYTF. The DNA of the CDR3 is TGTGCCAGCAGTCCGGACAGCCACCATGGCTACACCTTC.

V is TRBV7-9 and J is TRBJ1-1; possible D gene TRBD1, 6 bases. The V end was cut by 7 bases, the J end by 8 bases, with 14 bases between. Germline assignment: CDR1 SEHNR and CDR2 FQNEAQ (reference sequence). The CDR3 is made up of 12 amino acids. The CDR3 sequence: CASKQGHGEAFF. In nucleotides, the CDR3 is TGTGCCAGCAAACAGGGCCATGGGGAAGCTTTCTTT.

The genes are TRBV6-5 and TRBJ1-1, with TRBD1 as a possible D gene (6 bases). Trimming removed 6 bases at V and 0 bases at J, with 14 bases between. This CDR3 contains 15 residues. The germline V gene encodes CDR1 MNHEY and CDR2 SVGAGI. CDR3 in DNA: TGTGCCAGCAGAACCAGACAGGTGCTGAACACTGAAGCTTTCTTT. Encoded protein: CASRTRQVLNTEAFF.

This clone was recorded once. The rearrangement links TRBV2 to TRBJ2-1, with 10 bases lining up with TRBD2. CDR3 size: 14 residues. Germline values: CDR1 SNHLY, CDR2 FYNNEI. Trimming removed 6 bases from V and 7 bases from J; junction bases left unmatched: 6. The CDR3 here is CASSLLAGLNEQFF. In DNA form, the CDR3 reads TGTGCCAGCAGCCTACTAGCGGGGTTGAATGAGCAGTTCTTC.

The chain's CDR3 is CASSDGTANQPQHF. The CDR3 DNA reads TGTGCCAGCAGTGATGGGACAGCCAATCAGCCCCAGCATTTT. V gene TRBV3-1 (or the pseudogene TRBV3-2) combines with J gene TRBJ1-5; 7 bases are a match to TRBD1. Trimming at V came to 6 bases and at J to 3 bases, leaving 5 bases not matched to a gene. The CDR3 spans 14 residues. CDR1 LGHDT and CDR2 YNNKEL come from the germline V gene (reference sequence).

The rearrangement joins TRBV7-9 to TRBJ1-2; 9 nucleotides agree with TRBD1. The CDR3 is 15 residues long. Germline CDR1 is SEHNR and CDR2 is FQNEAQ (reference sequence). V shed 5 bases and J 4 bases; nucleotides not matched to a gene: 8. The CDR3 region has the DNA TGTGCCAGCAGCAGCAGGGACAGGGAATTCTATGGCTACACCTTC. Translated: CASSSRDREFYGYTF.

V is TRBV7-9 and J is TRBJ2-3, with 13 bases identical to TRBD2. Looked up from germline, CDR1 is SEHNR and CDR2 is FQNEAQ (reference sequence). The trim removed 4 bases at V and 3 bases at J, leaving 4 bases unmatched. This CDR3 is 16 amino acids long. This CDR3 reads CASSYPGLAGTDTQYF. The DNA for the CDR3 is TGTGCCAGCAGCTACCCGGGACTAGCGGGGACAGATACGCAGTATTTT.

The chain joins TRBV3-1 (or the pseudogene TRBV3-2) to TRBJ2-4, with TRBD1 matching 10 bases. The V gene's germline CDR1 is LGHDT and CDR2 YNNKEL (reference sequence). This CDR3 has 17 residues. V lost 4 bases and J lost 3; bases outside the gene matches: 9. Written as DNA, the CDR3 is TGTGCCAGCAGCCCCCGTCAGGACAGGGGGTTCAAAAACATTCAGTACTTC. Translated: CASSPRQDRGFKNIQYF.

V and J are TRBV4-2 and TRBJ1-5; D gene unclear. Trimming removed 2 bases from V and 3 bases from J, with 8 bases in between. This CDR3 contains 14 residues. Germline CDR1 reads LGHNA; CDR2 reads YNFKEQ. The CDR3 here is CASSQSTVNQPQHF. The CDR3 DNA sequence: TGTGCCAGCAGCCAATCAACAGTCAATCAGCCCCAGCATTTT.

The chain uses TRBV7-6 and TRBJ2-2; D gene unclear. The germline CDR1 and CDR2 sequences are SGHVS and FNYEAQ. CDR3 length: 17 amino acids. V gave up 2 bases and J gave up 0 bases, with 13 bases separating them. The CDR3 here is CASSLTQENPNTGELFF. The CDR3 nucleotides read TGTGCCAGCAGCTTAACTCAGGAAAACCCGAACACCGGGGAGCTGTTTTTT.

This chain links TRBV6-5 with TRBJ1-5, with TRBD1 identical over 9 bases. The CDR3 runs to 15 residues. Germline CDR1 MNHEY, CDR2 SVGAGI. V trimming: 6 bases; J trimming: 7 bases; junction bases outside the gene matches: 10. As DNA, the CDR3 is TGTGCCAGCAGGAGGGGACAGGGAAAGGGACAGCCCCAGCATTTT. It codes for CASRRGQGKGQPQHF.

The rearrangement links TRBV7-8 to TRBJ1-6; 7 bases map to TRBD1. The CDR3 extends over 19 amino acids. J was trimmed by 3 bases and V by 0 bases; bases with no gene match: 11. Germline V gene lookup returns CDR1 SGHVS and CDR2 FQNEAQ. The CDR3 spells CASSLARLGQASYNSPLHF. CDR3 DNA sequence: TGTGCCAGCAGCTTAGCCCGCTTAGGACAGGCAAGCTATAATTCACCCCTCCACTTT.

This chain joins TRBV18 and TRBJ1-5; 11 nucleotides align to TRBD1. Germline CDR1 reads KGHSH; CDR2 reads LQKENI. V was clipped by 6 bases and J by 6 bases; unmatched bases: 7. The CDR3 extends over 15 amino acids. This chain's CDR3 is CASSPGQGASQPQHF. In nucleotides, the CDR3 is TGTGCCAGCTCCCCAGGACAGGGGGCTTCTCAGCCCCAGCATTTT.